Described below is a single TCR beta chain sequence and its context. What antigen it recognizes has not been identified. No base quality values were provided; no much bigger clone lies one nucleotide off. The immunoSEQ Assay, a bias-controlled multiplex PCR, was used to amplify TCRbeta CDR3 regions from genomic DNA. Turning to the authors' computational methods: Within the assay, amplification of reference gene primers was used to estimate how many nucleated cells each sample contained. Sequence reads were collapsed and filtered to measure the absolute abundance of every unique TCRbeta CDR3 rearrangement. For each sample, productive Simpson clonality was calculated as the square root of Simpson's diversity index over productive rearrangements. The table was pulled from immuneACCESS by TCRdb, which kept in-frame rearrangements only. Such tables lose some clones; where checked, under half of the loss comes from unresolved V genes, and the rest has no known cause. V and J calls and clone size come straight from that table; D and trimming were deduced from the DNA. The sample table contains about 260,000 clones; only one count was recorded for around nine tenths of them. The ten top clones hold approximately 5.3% of the sample.

This specimen comes from a study of blood T cell repertoires in COVID-19 (TCRdb year 2020). General notes on the study: The collaborator samples originated in the United States, Italy and Spain and spanned the acute and convalescent phases of COVID-19. The samples were drawn from the first 160 participants of the ongoing ImmuneRACE study and from over a thousand subjects provided by 6 global collaborators. The repertoires were released in a freely available public database meant as a resource for research on the immune response to SARS-CoV-2. The prospective study material was composed of cDNA or gDNA derived from T cells, B-cell-depleted T cells, or PBMCs. Subjects who had been exposed to COVID-19, were actively infected with it, or had recovered from it provided the deeply sampled blood TCRbeta repertoires that made up the dataset. Where HLA class I and class II types were available, the types were taken from metadata supplied by the sample provider, not from assay-based typing. Sample metadata almost always included a de-identified subject ID, COVID-19 status, age in years and sex.

One collaborating source in Seattle enrolled patients while the patients were actively infected and followed the patients over time throughout the course of disease. Whole blood was collected in K2EDTA tubes by collaborating institutions according to the institutions' own protocols. For TCRbeta analysis, collaborator samples were shipped as frozen whole blood, as isolated PBMCs, or as DNA extracted from either sample type. The research as a whole found: The quantity of clinical and demographic metadata differed by source and by participant and was supplied without curation.

The germline V gene specifies KGHSH as CDR1 and LQKENI as CDR2. Ends trimmed: V by 6 bases, J by 3 bases; bases unmatched to a gene: 8. The CDR3, cysteine through phenylalanine, is 15 amino acids long. The kept DNA is CDR3 alone, 45 bases in frame from the first base. This TCR derives from a woman aged 60-75 years with COVID-19, enrolled during active disease. The specimen was peripheral blood. Here the chain combines TRBV18 and TRBJ1-1, with 9 middle bases fitting TRBD1. The CDR3 corresponds to CASSPTGGSDTEAFF. The nucleotide sequence is TGTGCCAGCTCTCCCACAGGGGGCTCAGACACTGAAGCTTTCTTT.